One sample yielded the 20 T cell receptor beta chains listed below, sequenced in a study of blood T cell repertoires in COVID-19. The assay was immunoSEQ multiplex PCR, and TCRdb's table has in-frame clones only and misses some. The sample includes some 300,000 clones, approximately 86% seen only once; the top ten take roughly 1.3%. Sequenced sample: peripheral blood. The receptors come from a man aged 65 to 85 with acute or convalescent COVID-19.

The chain combines TRBV4-3 with TRBJ2-1, with D maybe TRBD2 (5 bases). Germline values: CDR1 LGHNA, CDR2 YSLEER. Trimming left V 0 bases short and J 9 bases short, with 18 bases between. This CDR3 comprises 16 residues. The CDR3 region is CASSQDLPGISAEQFF. The CDR3 region has the DNA TGCGCCAGCAGCCAAGATCTTCCGGGAATCTCAGCTGAGCAGTTCTTC.

This clone was seen only once. The chain uses TRBV3-1 (or the pseudogene TRBV3-2) and TRBJ1-1; D might be TRBD1 (5 bases). The CDR3 length is 16 residues. V was clipped by 1 base and J by 0 bases, with 12 bases between them. Germline CDR1 and CDR2: LGHDT and YNNKEL (reference sequence). The CDR3 reads CASSQGQLAMNTEAFF. DNA for the CDR3: TGTGCCAGCAGCCAAGGACAGCTGGCGATGAACACTGAAGCTTTCTTT.

The gene calls are TRBV9 and TRBJ2-7, with 7 bases matching TRBD1. This CDR3 contains 14 residues. The V gene's germline CDR1 is SGDLS and CDR2 YYNGEE. V shed 3 bases and J 3 bases; nucleotides not matched to a gene: 6. CDR3 protein: CASSEGAGFYEQYF. The CDR3 nucleotides read TGTGCCAGCAGCGAGGGGGCAGGGTTCTACGAGCAGTACTTC. Looking up the rest from reference TRBV9 and TRBJ2-7 gives the full variable domain: DSGVTQTPKHLITATGQRVTLRCSPRSGDLSVYWYQQSLDQGLQFLIQYYNGEERAKGNILERFSAQQFPDLHSELNLSSLELGDSALYFCASSEGAGFYEQYFGPGTRLTVT.

This chain connects TRBV6-5 to TRBJ1-4, with a possible D match to TRBD1 (6 bases). The length of the CDR3 is 14 residues. Per the germline V gene, CDR1 is MNHEY and CDR2 is SVGAGI. V was pared by 8 bases and J by 5 bases, with 15 bases between. The CDR3 nucleotides read TGTGCCAGCTGCCGGGACAAGGGGAATGAAAAACTGTTTTTT. Protein: CASCRDKGNEKLFF.

The J gene is TRBJ1-2, the V gene TRBV20-1, with 7 bases that match TRBD1. The CDR3 consists of 11 residues. CDR1 is DFQATT, CDR2 SNEGSKA, per germline (reference sequence). This CDR3 reads CRQGGSYGYTF. CDR3 sequence (DNA): TGCAGACAAGGGGGCAGTTATGGCTACACCTTC.

The chain links TRBV19 to TRBJ1-1; the match to TRBD1 covers 7 bases. V shed 4 bases, J shed 7 bases, and the junction held 9 bases outside the gene matches. Germline V gives CDR1 LNHDA, CDR2 SQIVND (reference sequence). The CDR3 extends over 14 amino acids. CDR3 sequence (DNA): TGTGCCAGTAGTACTTTAACAGGGGTAGGTGAAGCTTTCTTT. Amino acid sequence: CASSTLTGVGEAFF.

This chain connects TRBV4-1 to TRBJ2-2; 9 bases line up with TRBD1. CDR3 size: 14 residues. Germline lookup yields CDR1 MGHRA and CDR2 YSYEKL. V lost 5 bases to trimming and J lost 5 bases; unmatched junction nucleotides: 3. The CDR3 region is CASSMTGGTGELFF. Written as DNA, the CDR3 is TGCGCCAGCAGCATGACAGGGGGGACCGGGGAGCTGTTTTTT.

CDR3 DNA sequence: TGTGCCAGCAGGACAGGGGTTTCCTCACCCCTCCACTTT. As protein: CASRTGVSSPLHF. This chain links TRBV6-5 with TRBJ1-6; 8 bases agree with TRBD1. The CDR3 consists of 13 residues. V was pared by 6 bases and J by 10 bases, with 5 bases of the junction left unmatched. Germline lookup yields CDR1 MNHEY and CDR2 SVGAGI.

Written as DNA, the CDR3 is TGTGCCAGCTCCTTGGGACAAACCGGCTACGAGCAGTACTTC. Translation: CASSLGQTGYEQYF. This chain joins TRBV18 and TRBJ2-7, with a tentative D call TRBD1 (6 bases). Per germline, CDR1 KGHSH and CDR2 LQKENI. The length of the CDR3 is 14 residues. The V end was cut by 6 bases, the J end by 3 bases, with 15 bases between.

The V call is TRBV5-6, the J call TRBJ1-1; TRBD1 might be the D (6 bases). This CDR3 region has 11 residues. V lost 6 bases and J 3 bases, leaving 6 bases between the germline ends. From germline, CDR1 is SGHDT and CDR2 YYEEEE. The CDR3, as DNA: TGTGCCAGCACAGGGGACACTGAAGCTTTCTTT. It translates to CASTGDTEAFF.

The J gene is TRBJ2-5, the V gene TRBV13, with 13 bases matching TRBD2. The V gene end was trimmed by 6 bases and the J gene end by 0 bases; junction bases not matched to a gene: 7. CDR1 is PRHDT, CDR2 FYEKMQ, per germline (reference sequence). The CDR3 has 17 amino acids. This chain's CDR3 is CASSLPTSGGYQETQYF. The CDR3 DNA sequence: TGTGCCAGCAGTTTACCGACTAGCGGGGGGTACCAAGAGACCCAGTACTTC. The full variable domain, in which reference TRBV13 and TRBJ2-5 provide the parts outside the CDR3, is AAGVIQSPRHLIKEKRETATLKCYPIPRHDTVYWYQQGPGQDPQFLISFYEKMQSDKGSIPDRFSAQQFSDYHSELNMSSLELGDSALYFCASSLPTSGGYQETQYFGPGTRLLVL.

The table lists this clone with a few counts. A junction end diverges from the germline sequence, so it may reflect a read error. The gene calls are TRBV3-1 (or the pseudogene TRBV3-2) and TRBJ1-6; TRBD1 agrees at 7 bases. The CDR3 consists of 12 residues. CDR1 LGHDT and CDR2 YNNKEL come from the germline V gene (reference sequence). CDR3 loop: CASSQGDRAVDF. DNA of the CDR3: TGTGCCAGCAGCCAAGGAGACAGGGCGGTTGACTTT.

V gene TRBV4-1 combines with J gene TRBJ2-7; 7 bases are a match to TRBD1. The length of the CDR3 is 14 residues. From germline, CDR1 is MGHRA and CDR2 YSYEKL. Trimming cost V 1 base and J 3 bases; bases outside gene matches: 3. The CDR3 is CASSQARGNYEQYF. CDR3 DNA sequence: TGCGCCAGCAGCCAAGCCAGGGGGAACTACGAGCAGTACTTC.

The rearrangement joins TRBV2 to TRBJ2-1; the match to TRBD2 covers 12 bases. V trimming: 4 bases; J trimming: 9 bases; junction bases outside the gene matches: 4. This CDR3 is built from 14 residues. Germline assignment: CDR1 SNHLY and CDR2 FYNNEI. The CDR3 sequence is CASSASGGAFEQFF. In DNA form, the CDR3 reads TGTGCCAGCAGTGCTAGCGGGGGGGCCTTTGAGCAGTTCTTC. Full variable domain (missing parts from reference TRBV2 and TRBJ2-1): EPEVTQTPSHQVTQMGQEVILRCVPISNHLYFYWYRQILGQKVEFLVSFYNNEISEKSEIFDDQFSVERPDGSNFTLKIRSTKLEDSAMYFCASSASGGAFEQFFGPGTRLTVL.

The chain uses TRBV5-5 and TRBJ2-4; a possible D gene is TRBD1 (5 bases). Trimming stripped 4 bases from V and 9 bases from J, with 14 bases between. Per germline, CDR1 SGHKS and CDR2 YYEKEE (reference sequence). The CDR3 is 13 residues long. The CDR3 spells CASSRDRDGIQYF. The DNA of the CDR3 is TGTGCCAGCAGCCGCGACAGAGACGGCATTCAGTACTTC. The full variable domain, with the rest looked up from reference TRBV5-5 and TRBJ2-4, is DAGVTQSPTHLIKTRGQQVTLRCSPISGHKSVSWYQQVLGQGPQFIFQYYEKEERGRGNFPDRFSARQFPNYSSELNVNALLLGDSALYLCASSRDRDGIQYFGAGTRLSVL.

The chain joins TRBV2 to TRBJ2-3, with TRBD1 as a possible D gene (6 bases). The CDR3 consists of 16 residues. The germline CDR1 and CDR2 sequences are SNHLY and FYNNEI. The germline V and J ends were trimmed by 5 bases and 2 bases, with 17 bases remaining between them. The CDR3: CASSPLPRTATDTQYF. CDR3 DNA sequence: TGTGCCAGCAGTCCCCTGCCTCGGACAGCCACAGATACGCAGTATTTT. Combining the CDR3 with reference TRBV2 and TRBJ2-3 gives the whole variable domain EPEVTQTPSHQVTQMGQEVILRCVPISNHLYFYWYRQILGQKVEFLVSFYNNEISEKSEIFDDQFSVERPDGSNFTLKIRSTKLEDSAMYFCASSPLPRTATDTQYFGPGTRLTVL.

The V and J genes are TRBV7-9 and TRBJ2-2; D is possibly TRBD1 (6 bases). The CDR3 is made up of 14 amino acids. Germline V CDR1 and CDR2: SEHNR, FQNEAQ (reference sequence). Between the trimmed V and J ends, which lost 1 base and 7 bases, there was a span of 10 bases. CDR3 loop: CASSLVRGNGELFF. For the CDR3, the DNA is TGTGCCAGCAGCTTAGTGAGGGGGAACGGGGAGCTGTTTTTT.

The chain combines TRBV19 with TRBJ1-5; 7 nucleotides align to TRBD1. The CDR3 has 17 amino acids. The J segment lost 2 bases and the V segment lost 3 bases, leaving 10 bases of the junction unmatched. The V gene's germline CDR1 is LNHDA and CDR2 SQIVND (reference sequence). The CDR3 protein is CASSISQGRQGNQPQHF. The CDR3 bases are TGTGCCAGTAGTATTTCACAGGGGCGTCAAGGCAATCAGCCCCAGCATTTT.

The CDR3 protein is CASSSHWPGTSGHEQYF. The CDR3, as DNA: TGTGCCAGCAGTTCCCATTGGCCCGGGACTAGCGGGCACGAGCAGTACTTC. V gene TRBV28 combines with J gene TRBJ2-7; 12 bases are a match to TRBD2. V lost 4 bases and J lost 5; bases outside the gene matches: 12. CDR3 length: 17 residues. Germline V CDR1 and CDR2: MDHEN, SYDVKM.

The table lists this clone with a count of one. V and J are TRBV10-2 and TRBJ2-1; 15 nucleotides agree with TRBD2. The CDR3 is 18 residues long. CDR1 is WSHSY and CDR2 is SAAADI in the germline V gene. Trimming cost V 6 bases and J 0 bases; bases outside gene matches: 6. CDR3 sequence: CASRGLAGGLSSYNEQFF. For the CDR3, the DNA is TGCGCCAGCAGGGGACTAGCGGGAGGCCTGTCCTCCTACAATGAGCAGTTCTTC.